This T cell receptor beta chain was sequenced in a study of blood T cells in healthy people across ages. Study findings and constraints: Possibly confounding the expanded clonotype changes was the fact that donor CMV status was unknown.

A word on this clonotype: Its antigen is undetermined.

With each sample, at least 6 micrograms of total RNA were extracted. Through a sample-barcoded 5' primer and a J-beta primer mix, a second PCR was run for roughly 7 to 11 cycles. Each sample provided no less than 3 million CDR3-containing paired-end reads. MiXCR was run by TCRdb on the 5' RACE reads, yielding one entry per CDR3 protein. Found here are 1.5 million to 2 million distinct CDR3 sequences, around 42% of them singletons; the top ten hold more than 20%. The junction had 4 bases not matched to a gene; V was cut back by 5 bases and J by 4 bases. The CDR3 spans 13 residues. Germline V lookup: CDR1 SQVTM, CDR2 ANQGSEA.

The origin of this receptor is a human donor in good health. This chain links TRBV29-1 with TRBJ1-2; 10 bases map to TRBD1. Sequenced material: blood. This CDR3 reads CSVRWTGGYGYTF. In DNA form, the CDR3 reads TGCAGCGTTCGGTGGACAGGGGGCTATGGCTACACCTTC.